The 13 T cell receptor beta chains given below trace back to one sample, sequenced in a study of shared clonotypes between healthy human individuals. Repertoires were generated with immunoSEQ multiplex PCR, while TCRdb's copy carries only in-frame clones and drops some. Among 2.5 million or so clones, around nine tenths were seen once, and the ten largest hold over 0.12%. The sequenced sample was naive CD4+ T cells sorted from blood. As to subset: CD45RA+ positively selected. The receptor set was obtained from a man younger than 35 in good health.

As to this clone: A much more abundant neighbour one base away suggests this may be a read error. This CDR3 is also generated by other DNA sequences in the sample. The chain combines TRBV5-1 with TRBJ2-7; D gene ambiguous. Germline V gene sequence: CDR1 SGHRS, CDR2 YFSETQ. V was trimmed by 2 bases and J by 2 bases, leaving 2 bases between them. CDR3 length: 11 residues. CDR3 sequence (DNA): TGCGCCAGCAGCTTAGCCTACGAGCAGTACTTC. This encodes CASSLAYEQYF.

V gene TRBV4-3 combines with J gene TRBJ2-1, with D possibly matching TRBD1 (6 bases). In germline, CDR1 is LGHNA, CDR2 YSLEER. This CDR3 is built from 15 residues. The V end was cut by 1 base, the J end by 1 base, with 8 bases between. Here the CDR3 DNA reads TGCGCCAGCAGCCAAGCACAGGGTTCCTACAATGAGCAGTTCTTC. Its protein product is CASSQAQGSYNEQFF.

This clone has a single count. This CDR3 reads CASSPAASGGKYTQYF. The DNA of the CDR3 is TGCGCCAGCAGCCCCGCGGCTAGCGGGGGCAAATATACGCAGTATTTT. The chain has TRBV10-1 and TRBJ2-3; 10 bases fit TRBD2. The trim removed 6 bases at V and 7 bases at J, leaving 13 bases unmatched. The CDR3 is 16 residues long. From germline, CDR1 is WNHNN and CDR2 SYGVQD (reference sequence).

The rearrangement links TRBV29-1 to TRBJ2-3; 8 nucleotides match TRBD1. The CDR3 spans 13 residues. Germline V gives CDR1 SQVTM, CDR2 ANQGSEA. With 7 bases clipped from V and 6 bases from J, the junction kept 9 bases outside the gene matches. The CDR3 region is CSATQGARDTQYF. CDR3 bases: TGCAGCGCCACTCAGGGGGCGAGGGATACGCAGTATTTT.

There are a few counts of this clone. The identical CDR3 is also encoded by other nucleotide sequences in the sample. The J gene is TRBJ1-1, the V gene TRBV29-1; no reliable D call. The CDR3 loop spans 12 amino acids. The V end was cut by 6 bases, the J end by 2 bases, with 10 bases between. Germline V gene lookup returns CDR1 SQVTM and CDR2 ANQGSEA. For the CDR3, the DNA is TGCAGCGTAATAAGAGGAAACACTGAAGCTTTCTTT. As protein: CSVIRGNTEAFF.

This chain links TRBV11-1 with TRBJ2-1; the match to TRBD2 covers 7 bases. From germline, CDR1 is SGHAT and CDR2 FQDESV (reference sequence). V trimming: 8 bases; J trimming: 0 bases; junction bases outside the gene matches: 4. This CDR3 has 14 amino acids. The CDR3 nucleotides are TGTGCCAGCGCCGGGGGGAGCTCCTACAATGAGCAGTTCTTC. Its translation: CASAGGSSYNEQFF.

V is TRBV29-1 and J is TRBJ2-3; D is possibly TRBD1 or TRBD2 (5 bases each). This CDR3 comprises 13 residues. The V end was cut by 6 bases, the J end by 2 bases, with 12 bases between. In germline, CDR1 is SQVTM, CDR2 ANQGSEA. CDR3: CSVQADNTDTQYF. The CDR3 DNA reads TGCAGCGTCCAAGCGGACAACACAGATACGCAGTATTTT.

Only a few counts were recorded for this clone. The chain recombines TRBV30 with TRBJ1-1, with D hard to call. Germline values: CDR1 GTSNPN, CDR2 SVGIG (reference sequence). This CDR3 contains 13 residues. The V end lost 4 bases, the J end lost 4 bases, and 13 bases lay between the germline ends. CDR3 loop: CAWNSGGSTEAFF. The CDR3 region has the DNA TGTGCCTGGAATAGCGGAGGGAGCACTGAAGCTTTCTTT.

Of note for this clone: Other DNA sequences in this sample translate to the same CDR3. The chain links TRBV5-1 to TRBJ2-5; 8 bases match TRBD2. This CDR3 is built from 14 residues. V gave up 4 bases and J gave up 2 bases; unmatched junction bases: 4. Germline lookup yields CDR1 SGHRS and CDR2 YFSETQ. The CDR3, as DNA: TGCGCCAGCAGCCCCGGGGGGGGGCAAGAGACCCAGTACTTC. It yields the protein CASSPGGGQETQYF. Full variable domain (outside the CDR3, taken from reference TRBV5-1 and TRBJ2-5): KAGVTQTPRYLIKTRGQQVTLSCSPISGHRSVSWYQQTPGQGLQFLFEYFSETQRNKGNFPGRFSGRQFSNSRSEMNVSTLELGDSALYLCASSPGGGQETQYFGPGTRLLVL.

The genes are TRBV10-3 and TRBJ2-2; D is unresolved. CDR3 length: 15 amino acids. Germline V lookup: CDR1 ENHRY, CDR2 SYGVKD. The V and J ends lost 5 bases and 3 bases respectively, with 13 bases between them. Here the CDR3 DNA reads TGTGCCATCAGTAAGCCTTATGGGGACACCGGGGAGCTGTTTTTT. Its protein product is CAISKPYGDTGELFF.

This rearrangement joins TRBV6-1 to TRBJ1-5; 9 bases fit TRBD1. Losses at the gene ends were 4 bases for V and 10 bases for J; bases not matched to a gene: 2. CDR3 length: 12 residues. Germline V lookup: CDR1 MNHNS, CDR2 SASEGT. In DNA form, the CDR3 reads TGTGCCAGCAGTGCGGGACAGGGCCCCCAGCATTTT. Its protein product is CASSAGQGPQHF.

CDR3 amino acids: CASSLRISGTLGAFF. CDR3 in DNA: TGTGCCAGCAGTTTGAGGATCTCTGGTACCTTGGGGGCTTTCTTT. The chain employs TRBV27 and TRBJ1-1; D remains unclear. The CDR3 is 15 amino acids. The germline V gene has CDR1 MNHEY and CDR2 SMNVEV (reference sequence). The ends were cut back, 3 bases at V and 11 bases at J, with 22 bases in the middle.

This clone was seen once. The gene calls are TRBV11-2 and TRBJ2-7, with TRBD2 as a possible D gene (7 bases). Germline V gene sequence: CDR1 SGHAT, CDR2 FQNNGV. The CDR3 spans 15 residues. Trimming left V 6 bases short and J 2 bases short, with 17 bases between. The CDR3 nucleotides read TGTGCCAGCAGTCAAGGGCGGGGGCCCCCCTACGAGCAGTACTTC. Translating it yields CASSQGRGPPYEQYF.